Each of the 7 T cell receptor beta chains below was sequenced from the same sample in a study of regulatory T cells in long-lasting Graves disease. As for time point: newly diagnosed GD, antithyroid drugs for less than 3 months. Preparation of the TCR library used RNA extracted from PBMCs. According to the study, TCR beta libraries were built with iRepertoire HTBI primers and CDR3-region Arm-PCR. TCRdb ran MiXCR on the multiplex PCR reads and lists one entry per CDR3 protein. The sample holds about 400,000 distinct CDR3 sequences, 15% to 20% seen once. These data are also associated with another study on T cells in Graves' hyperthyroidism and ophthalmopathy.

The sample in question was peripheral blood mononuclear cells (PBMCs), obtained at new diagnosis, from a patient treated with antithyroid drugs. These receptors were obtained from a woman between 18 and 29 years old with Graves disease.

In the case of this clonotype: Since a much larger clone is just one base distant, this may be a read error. The CDR3 DNA reads as TGCAGTGCCCAAGGGGACAGGAACACCGGGGAGCCGTTTTTT. This codes for CSAQGDRNTGEPFF. The chain couples TRBV20-1 to TRBJ2-2, with 8 bases matching TRBD1. CDR3 size: 14 residues. Germline V CDR1 and CDR2: DFQATT, SNEGSKA (reference sequence).

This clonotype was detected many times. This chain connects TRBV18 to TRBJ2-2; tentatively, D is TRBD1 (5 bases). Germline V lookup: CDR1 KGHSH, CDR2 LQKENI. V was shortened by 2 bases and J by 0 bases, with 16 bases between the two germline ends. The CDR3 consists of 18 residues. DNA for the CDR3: TGTGCCAGCTCACCATTCGGTCCACAGGCCGCGAACACCGGGGAGCTGTTTTTT. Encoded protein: CASSPFGPQAANTGELFF.

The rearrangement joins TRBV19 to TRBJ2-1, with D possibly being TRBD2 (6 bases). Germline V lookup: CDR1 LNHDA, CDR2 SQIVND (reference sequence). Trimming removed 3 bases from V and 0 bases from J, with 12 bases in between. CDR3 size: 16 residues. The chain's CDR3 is CASSILAVSSYNEQFF. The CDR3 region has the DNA TGTGCCAGTAGTATCTTAGCGGTCTCCTCCTACAATGAGCAGTTCTTC.

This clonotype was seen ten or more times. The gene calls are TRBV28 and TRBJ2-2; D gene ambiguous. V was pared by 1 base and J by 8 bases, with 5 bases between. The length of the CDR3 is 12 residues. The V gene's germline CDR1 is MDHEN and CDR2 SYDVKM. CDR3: CASSLFLGELFF. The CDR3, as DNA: TGTGCCAGCAGTTTATTCTTGGGGGAGCTGTTTTTT.

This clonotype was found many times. CDR3 amino acids: CASSRVPNEQFF. The CDR3 nucleotides are TGTGCCAGCAGCCGGGTCCCCAATGAGCAGTTCTTC. The chain carries TRBV7-2 and TRBJ2-1; D gene ambiguous. CDR3 length: 12 amino acids. Per the germline V gene, CDR1 is SGHTA and CDR2 is FQGNSA. With 5 bases removed from V and 6 bases from J, the gap between germline ends came to 8 bases.

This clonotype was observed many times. The CDR3 protein is CAISEPTSGRQETQYF. The CDR3 DNA follows: TGTGCCATCAGTGAGCCGACTAGCGGCAGGCAAGAGACCCAGTACTTC. V and J are TRBV10-3 and TRBJ2-5; TRBD2 matches at 9 bases. V was pared by 2 bases and J by 2 bases, with 6 bases of the junction left unmatched. Germline CDR1 ENHRY, CDR2 SYGVKD. CDR3 length: 16 residues.

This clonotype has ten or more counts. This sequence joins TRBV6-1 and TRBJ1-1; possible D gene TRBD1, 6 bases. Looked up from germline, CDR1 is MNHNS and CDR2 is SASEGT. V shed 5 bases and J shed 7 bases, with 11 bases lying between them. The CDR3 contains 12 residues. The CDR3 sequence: CASSLGQLEAFF. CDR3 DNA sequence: TGTGCCAGCAGTCTAGGACAGCTTGAAGCTTTCTTT.